A selection of T cell receptor beta chains follows, all from one sample in a study of blood T cell repertoires in COVID-19. Measured with immunoSEQ multiplex PCR; TCRdb has only the in-frame clones, and not every one. The sample has 120,000 or so clones, roughly nine tenths seen once; the top ten hold around 8%. Material: peripheral blood. These receptor sequences come from a man aged 65-85 years who had recovered from COVID-19. The CDR3 runs from the conserved cysteine through the conserved F or W. Each record gives: D gene, J gene, V gene, clone size, CDR3 DNA, CDR3 protein. The D gene is left open where the match is weak. The size entry is marked missing in some rows and otherwise reads once, few, many or a size class.

d_gene: NA; j_gene: TRBJ1-4; v_gene: TRBV4-1; abundance: NA; CDR3nt: TGCGCCAGCAGCCAAGGCCAGTCCGATGAAAAACTGTTTTTT; CDR3aa: CASSQGQSDEKLFF
d_gene: NA; j_gene: TRBJ2-1; v_gene: TRBV6-5; abundance: NA; CDR3nt: TGTGCCAGCAAGGAGCAGTACAATGAGCAGTTCTTC; CDR3aa: CASKEQYNEQFF
d_gene: TRBD1; j_gene: TRBJ2-5; v_gene: TRBV5-6; abundance: NA; CDR3nt: TGTGCCAGCAGCTTGAAGAAGAGGGGGCAGGAGACCCAGTACTTC; CDR3aa: CASSLKKRGQETQYF
d_gene: TRBD1; j_gene: TRBJ2-2; v_gene: TRBV28; abundance: once; CDR3nt: TGTGCCAGCAGTTTACCGACAGGGGGCAACACCGGGGAGCTGTTTTTT; CDR3aa: CASSLPTGGNTGELFF
d_gene: NA; j_gene: TRBJ1-6; v_gene: TRBV6-5; abundance: few; CDR3nt: TGTGCCAGCAGTTCGGCCTTACAGGGAAATTCACCCCTCCACTTT; CDR3aa: CASSSALQGNSPLHF
d_gene: TRBD2; j_gene: TRBJ2-3; v_gene: TRBV7-2; abundance: NA; CDR3nt: TGTGCCAGCAGCCCCCTTCAGACTAGCGGGGGGACAGCTACGCAGTATTTT; CDR3aa: CASSPLQTSGGTATQYF
d_gene: TRBD2; j_gene: TRBJ2-2; v_gene: TRBV28; abundance: once; CDR3nt: TGTGCCATCACCCTTGGTTCTCCCGGGACTAGCGGGAACACCGGGGAGCTGTTTTTT; CDR3aa: CAITLGSPGTSGNTGELFF
d_gene: NA; j_gene: TRBJ2-1; v_gene: TRBV2; abundance: NA; CDR3nt: TGTGCCAGCAGTCGGATAGTCAGGGACAATGAGCAGTTCTTC; CDR3aa: CASSRIVRDNEQFF
d_gene: TRBD2; j_gene: TRBJ2-2; v_gene: TRBV7-3; abundance: NA; CDR3nt: TGTGCCAGCAGCTCCAGCGGGAGGGCCTACACCGGGGAGCTGTTTTTT; CDR3aa: CASSSSGRAYTGELFF
d_gene: TRBD2; j_gene: TRBJ2-7; v_gene: TRBV2; abundance: NA; CDR3nt: TGTGCCAGTGGGGTGGGACTAGCGGGTGGTGAGCAGTACTTC; CDR3aa: CASGVGLAGGEQYF
d_gene: TRBD1; j_gene: TRBJ1-4; v_gene: TRBV19; abundance: NA; CDR3nt: TGTGCCAGTAGTATAACAGGGGGTGAAAAACTGTTTTTT; CDR3aa: CASSITGGEKLFF
d_gene: NA; j_gene: TRBJ1-6; v_gene: TRBV27; abundance: NA; CDR3nt: TGTGCCAGCAGGATGGGGGGGTTCGGACCCCTCCACTTT; CDR3aa: CASRMGGFGPLHF
d_gene: NA; j_gene: TRBJ2-7; v_gene: TRBV28; abundance: NA; CDR3nt: TGTGCCATTTCCCAGCGGCGTGGCGGTCGGGGCTACGAGCAGTACTTC; CDR3aa: CAISQRRGGRGYEQYF
d_gene: TRBD1; j_gene: TRBJ1-2; v_gene: TRBV19; abundance: NA; CDR3nt: TGTGCCAGTAGTCCCTGGGACAGGGTCTATGGCTACACCTTC; CDR3aa: CASSPWDRVYGYTF
d_gene: TRBD1; j_gene: TRBJ2-3; v_gene: TRBV7-8; abundance: NA; CDR3nt: TGTGCCAGCAGGACAGGGTTTGGTTATGCAGATACGCAGTATTTT; CDR3aa: CASRTGFGYADTQYF
d_gene: NA; j_gene: TRBJ2-3; v_gene: TRBV6-5; abundance: NA; CDR3nt: TGTGCCAGCAGCCGGACACTTCTCACAGATACGCAGTATTTT; CDR3aa: CASSRTLLTDTQYF
d_gene: NA; j_gene: TRBJ2-1; v_gene: TRBV7-2; abundance: NA; CDR3nt: TGTGCCAGCAGCGGGTTACAGGGCTACAATGAGCAGTTCTTC; CDR3aa: CASSGLQGYNEQFF
d_gene: NA; j_gene: TRBJ1-2; v_gene: TRBV3-1/TRBV3-2; abundance: few; CDR3nt: TGTGCCAGCAGCCCTGGACTAGGGGACGACGGCTACACCTTC; CDR3aa: CASSPGLGDDGYTF
d_gene: NA; j_gene: TRBJ2-7; v_gene: TRBV7-9; abundance: NA; CDR3nt: TGTGCCAGCAGCTTGGGTGGGGCTGTCGACGAGCAGTACTTC; CDR3aa: CASSLGGAVDEQYF
d_gene: TRBD1; j_gene: TRBJ1-5; v_gene: TRBV19; abundance: NA; CDR3nt: TGTGCCAGTAGTATCGGACAGGGCATTCAGCCCCAGCATTTT; CDR3aa: CASSIGQGIQPQHF
d_gene: NA; j_gene: TRBJ2-1; v_gene: TRBV7-9; abundance: NA; CDR3nt: TGTGCCAGCAGCTCCGTGGCGGGAAGCTCCTACAATGAGCAGTTCTTC; CDR3aa: CASSSVAGSSYNEQFF
d_gene: TRBD1; j_gene: TRBJ2-2; v_gene: TRBV7-3; abundance: NA; CDR3nt: TGTGCCAGCAGCCCACAGGGGTTTGGCACCGGGGAGCTGTTTTTT; CDR3aa: CASSPQGFGTGELFF
d_gene: TRBD1; j_gene: TRBJ2-7; v_gene: TRBV28; abundance: NA; CDR3nt: TGTGCCAGCAGCAAAGGACAGGGACGCCACGAGCAGTACTTC; CDR3aa: CASSKGQGRHEQYF
d_gene: NA; j_gene: TRBJ2-7; v_gene: TRBV7-8; abundance: NA; CDR3nt: TGTGCCAGCAGCTTAGAAGGGGTTCAGGGCTTTGGCGCGTCCTACGAGCAGTACTTC; CDR3aa: CASSLEGVQGFGASYEQYF
d_gene: NA; j_gene: TRBJ1-2; v_gene: TRBV6-5; abundance: NA; CDR3nt: TGTGCCAGCAGTTACTCCTCAGGGAGGAGAGCTGGCTACACCTTC; CDR3aa: CASSYSSGRRAGYTF
d_gene: NA; j_gene: TRBJ2-1; v_gene: TRBV12-2; abundance: few; CDR3nt: TGTGCAAGTCGCTTGCGGGAGGGCAGCCACAATGAGCAGTTCTTC; CDR3aa: CASRLREGSHNEQFF
d_gene: TRBD2; j_gene: TRBJ2-3; v_gene: TRBV3-1/TRBV3-2; abundance: NA; CDR3nt: TGTGCCAGCAGCCAGACCCAACTAGCGGGAGGTAGGACAGATACGCAGTATTTT; CDR3aa: CASSQTQLAGGRTDTQYF
d_gene: NA; j_gene: TRBJ2-7; v_gene: TRBV5-4; abundance: NA; CDR3nt: TGTGCCAGCAGTTTCCCCCCGGGCAGGGCGAAGACCTACGAGCAGTACTTC; CDR3aa: CASSFPPGRAKTYEQYF
d_gene: NA; j_gene: TRBJ2-7; v_gene: TRBV3-1/TRBV3-2; abundance: NA; CDR3nt: TGTGCCAGAAGACGGGACTGCTCCTACGAGCAGTACTTC; CDR3aa: CARRRDCSYEQYF
d_gene: TRBD1; j_gene: TRBJ1-2; v_gene: TRBV6-5; abundance: NA; CDR3nt: TGTGCTTCTGGGACAGGGTTTTATGGCTACACCTTC; CDR3aa: CASGTGFYGYTF